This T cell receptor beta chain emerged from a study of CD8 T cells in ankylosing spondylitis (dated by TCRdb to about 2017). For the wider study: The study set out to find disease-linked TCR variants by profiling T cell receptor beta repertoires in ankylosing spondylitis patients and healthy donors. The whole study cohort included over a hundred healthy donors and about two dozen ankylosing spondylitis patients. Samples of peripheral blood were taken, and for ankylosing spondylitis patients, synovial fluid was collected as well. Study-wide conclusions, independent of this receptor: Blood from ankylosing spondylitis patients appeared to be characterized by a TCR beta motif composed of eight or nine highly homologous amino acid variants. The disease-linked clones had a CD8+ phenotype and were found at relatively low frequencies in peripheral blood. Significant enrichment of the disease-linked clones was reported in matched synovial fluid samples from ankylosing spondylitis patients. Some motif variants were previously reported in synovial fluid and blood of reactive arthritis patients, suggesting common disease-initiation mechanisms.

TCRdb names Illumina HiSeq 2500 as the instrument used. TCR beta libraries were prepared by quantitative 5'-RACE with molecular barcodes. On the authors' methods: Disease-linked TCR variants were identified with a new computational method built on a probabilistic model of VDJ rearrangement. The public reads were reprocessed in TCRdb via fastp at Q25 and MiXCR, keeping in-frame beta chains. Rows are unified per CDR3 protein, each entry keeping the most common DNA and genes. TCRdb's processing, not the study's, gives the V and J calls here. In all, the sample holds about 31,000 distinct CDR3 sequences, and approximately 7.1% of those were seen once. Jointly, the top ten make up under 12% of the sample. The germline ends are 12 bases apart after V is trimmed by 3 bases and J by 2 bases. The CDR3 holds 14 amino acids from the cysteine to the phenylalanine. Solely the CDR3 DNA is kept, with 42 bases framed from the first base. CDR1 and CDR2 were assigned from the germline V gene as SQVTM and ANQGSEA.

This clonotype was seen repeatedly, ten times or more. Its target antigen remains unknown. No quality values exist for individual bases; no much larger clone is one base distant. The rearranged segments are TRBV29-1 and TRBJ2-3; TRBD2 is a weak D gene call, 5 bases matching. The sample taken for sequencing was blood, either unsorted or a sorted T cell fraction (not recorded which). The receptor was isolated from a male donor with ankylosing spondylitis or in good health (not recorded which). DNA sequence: TGCAGCGTTGACTCGGGGTTAGCCACAGATACGCAGTATTTT. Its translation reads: CSVDSGLATDTQYF.